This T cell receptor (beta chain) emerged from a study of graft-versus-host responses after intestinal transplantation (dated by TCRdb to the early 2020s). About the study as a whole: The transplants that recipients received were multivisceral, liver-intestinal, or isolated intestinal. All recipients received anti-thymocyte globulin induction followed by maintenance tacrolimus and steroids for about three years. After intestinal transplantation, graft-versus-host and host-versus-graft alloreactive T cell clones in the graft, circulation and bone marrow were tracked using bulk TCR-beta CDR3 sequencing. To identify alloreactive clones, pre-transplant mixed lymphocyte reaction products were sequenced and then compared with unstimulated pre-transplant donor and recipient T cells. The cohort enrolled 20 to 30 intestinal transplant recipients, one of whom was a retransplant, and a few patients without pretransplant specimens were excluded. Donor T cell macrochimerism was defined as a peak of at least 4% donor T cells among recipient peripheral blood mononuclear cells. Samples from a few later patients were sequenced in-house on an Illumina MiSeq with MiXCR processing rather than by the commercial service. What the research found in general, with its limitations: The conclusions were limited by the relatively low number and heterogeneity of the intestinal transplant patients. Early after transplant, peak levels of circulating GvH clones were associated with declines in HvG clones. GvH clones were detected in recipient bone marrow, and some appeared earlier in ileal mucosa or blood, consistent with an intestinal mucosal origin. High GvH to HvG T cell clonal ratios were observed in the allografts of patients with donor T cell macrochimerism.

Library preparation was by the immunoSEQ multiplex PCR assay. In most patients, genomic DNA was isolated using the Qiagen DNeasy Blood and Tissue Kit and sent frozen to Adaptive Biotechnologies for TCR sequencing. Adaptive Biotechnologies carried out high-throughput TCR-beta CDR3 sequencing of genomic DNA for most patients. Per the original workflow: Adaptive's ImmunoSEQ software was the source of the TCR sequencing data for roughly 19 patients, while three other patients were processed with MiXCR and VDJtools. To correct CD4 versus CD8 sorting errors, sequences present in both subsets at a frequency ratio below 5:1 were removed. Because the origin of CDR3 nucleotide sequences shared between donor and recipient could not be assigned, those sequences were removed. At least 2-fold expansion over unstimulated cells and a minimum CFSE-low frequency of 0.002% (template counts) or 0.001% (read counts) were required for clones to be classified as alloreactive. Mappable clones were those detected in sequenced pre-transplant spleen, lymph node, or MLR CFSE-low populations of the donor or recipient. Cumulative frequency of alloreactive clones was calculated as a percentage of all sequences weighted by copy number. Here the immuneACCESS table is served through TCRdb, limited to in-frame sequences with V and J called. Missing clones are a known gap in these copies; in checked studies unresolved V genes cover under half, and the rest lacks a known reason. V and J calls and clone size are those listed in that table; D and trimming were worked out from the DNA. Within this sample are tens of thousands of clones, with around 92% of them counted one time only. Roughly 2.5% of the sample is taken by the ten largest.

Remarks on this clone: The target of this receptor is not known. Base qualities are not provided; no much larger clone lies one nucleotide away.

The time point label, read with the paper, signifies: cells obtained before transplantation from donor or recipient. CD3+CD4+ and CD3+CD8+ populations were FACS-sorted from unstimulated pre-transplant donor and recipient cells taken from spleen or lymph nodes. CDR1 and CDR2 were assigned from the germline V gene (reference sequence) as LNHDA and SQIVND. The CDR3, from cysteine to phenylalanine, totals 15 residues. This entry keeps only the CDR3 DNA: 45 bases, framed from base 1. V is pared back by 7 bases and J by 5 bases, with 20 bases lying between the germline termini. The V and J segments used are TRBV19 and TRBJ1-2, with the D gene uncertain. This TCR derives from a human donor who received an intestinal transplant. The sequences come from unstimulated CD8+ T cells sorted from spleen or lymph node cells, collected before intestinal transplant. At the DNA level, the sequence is TGTGCCAGTACCCTCTGGGGAGGAGGGCCTTATGGCTACACCTTC. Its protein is CASTLWGGGPYGYTF.